This entry lists 24 T cell receptor beta chains sequenced from one sample in a study of Ad26.COV2.S vaccination and SARS-CoV-2 variants. Libraries were prepared by immunoSEQ multiplex PCR; TCRdb keeps only in-frame clonotypes and omits some of them. Found here are roughly 180,000 clones, roughly 87% of them singletons; the top ten hold 5% to 7%. The material was peripheral blood, obtained after recovery from COVID-19. The receptors come from a human donor who had recovered from COVID-19.

The chain employs TRBV19 and TRBJ1-2; 9 bases fit TRBD1. Germline CDR1 is LNHDA and CDR2 is SQIVND (reference sequence). CDR3 size: 17 residues. V shed 5 bases, J shed 7 bases, and the junction held 17 bases outside the gene matches. Here the CDR3 DNA reads TGTGCCAGTAGTCGCGGGACAGGGCCTATTGATCCGAGTGGCTACACCTTC. Protein sequence: CASSRGTGPIDPSGYTF.

This clone was seen a single time. This chain uses TRBV28 with TRBJ2-5, with 11 bases matching TRBD2. Trimming removed 6 bases from V and 0 bases from J; junction bases left unmatched: 9. Per the germline V gene, CDR1 is MDHEN and CDR2 is SYDVKM. The CDR3 spans 17 residues. CDR3 nucleotides: TGTGCCAGCAGCCAACCCCGACTAGCGGGATACCAAGAGACCCAGTACTTC. Protein: CASSQPRLAGYQETQYF.

The V call is TRBV5-1, the J call TRBJ2-1; TRBD2 matches 14 bases. Germline V gives CDR1 SGHRS, CDR2 YFSETQ. CDR3 length: 16 amino acids. V trimming: 4 bases; J trimming: 8 bases; junction bases outside the gene matches: 8. The CDR3, as DNA: TGCGCCAGCAGCAGTACCGGGACTAGCGGGAGTCATGAGCAGTTCTTC. Protein: CASSSTGTSGSHEQFF.

This chain joins TRBV5-4 and TRBJ2-1; D call uncertain. The germline CDR1 and CDR2 sequences are SGHNT and YYREEE (reference sequence). Between the trimmed V and J ends, which lost 1 base and 0 bases, there was a span of 8 bases. This CDR3 is 15 amino acids long. The CDR3: CASSLSPSSYNEQFF. The CDR3 bases are TGTGCCAGCAGCTTGTCGCCCAGCTCCTACAATGAGCAGTTCTTC.

The chain uses TRBV7-9 and TRBJ2-1; a possible D gene is TRBD2 (5 bases). V was shortened by 5 bases and J by 9 bases, with 17 bases between the two germline ends. Per the germline V gene, CDR1 is SEHNR and CDR2 is FQNEAQ (reference sequence). This CDR3 region has 14 residues. CDR3 DNA sequence: TGTGCCAGCAGCCCGACGAGCCTTGCGGGTGAGCAGTTCTTC. It encodes CASSPTSLAGEQFF.

The V gene is TRBV5-1, the J gene TRBJ2-5, with 8 bases lining up with TRBD2. V was pared by 4 bases and J by 5 bases, with 16 bases of the junction left unmatched. The CDR3 is 17 amino acids. Germline V gene lookup returns CDR1 SGHRS and CDR2 YFSETQ. The CDR3 here is CASSLSLTGGAQETQYF. The CDR3 coding sequence is TGCGCCAGCAGCCTCTCCCTTACGGGGGGGGCCCAGGAGACCCAGTACTTC.

In nucleotides, the CDR3 is TGTGCCAGCAGCCAACGTCGGGACAGAAACACTGAAGCTTTCTTT. This sequence encodes CASSQRRDRNTEAFF. V and J are TRBV14 and TRBJ1-1; 7 nucleotides match TRBD1. Germline V gene lookup returns CDR1 SGHDN and CDR2 FVKESK. This CDR3 comprises 15 residues. V gave up 2 bases and J gave up 2 bases; unmatched junction bases: 5.

The table lists this clone with a few counts. This chain connects TRBV30 to TRBJ1-5; D unresolved. Germline assignment: CDR1 GTSNPN and CDR2 SVGIG (reference sequence). The CDR3 has 13 residues. V was pared by 2 bases and J by 5 bases, with 10 bases between. The CDR3: CAWSLLWDQPQHF. DNA for the CDR3: TGTGCCTGGAGTCTTCTCTGGGATCAGCCCCAGCATTTT.

This chain uses TRBV25-1 with TRBJ2-1; 10 nucleotides match TRBD2. Germline V CDR1 and CDR2: MGHDK, SYGVNS. This CDR3 region has 13 residues. The junction had 4 bases not matched to a gene; V was cut back by 11 bases and J by 3 bases. The chain's CDR3 is CASSGSGYNEQFF. DNA for the CDR3: TGTGCCTCTAGCGGGAGCGGCTACAATGAGCAGTTCTTC.

The chain recombines TRBV15 with TRBJ2-7; D uncertain. CDR1 is LNHNV, CDR2 YYDKDF, per germline (reference sequence). The CDR3 extends over 17 amino acids. The germline V and J ends were trimmed by 3 bases and 3 bases, with 21 bases remaining between them. In nucleotides, the CDR3 is TGTGCCACCAGCAGTCTGGGTTCGCATCGGACCGTCTACGAGCAGTACTTC. This gives the protein CATSSLGSHRTVYEQYF.

The V and J genes are TRBV6-2 or TRBV6-3 and TRBJ1-2, with D unclear. With 6 bases removed from V and 0 bases from J, the gap between germline ends came to 5 bases. Germline V gene sequence: CDR1 MNHEY, CDR2 SVGEGT. CDR3 length equals 12 residues. CDR3 protein: CASSPSNYGYTF. In DNA form, the CDR3 reads TGTGCCAGCAGCCCTTCTAACTATGGCTACACCTTC.

This clone has only one observation. The genes are TRBV5-4 and TRBJ2-3; D is perhaps TRBD1 (6 bases). Per the germline V gene, CDR1 is SGHNT and CDR2 is YYREEE (reference sequence). CDR3 length: 14 residues. V shed 4 bases and J shed 9 bases, with 18 bases lying between them. The CDR3 sequence: CASSPNPKGETQYF. CDR3 coding DNA: TGTGCCAGCAGCCCGAACCCCAAGGGGGAAACGCAGTATTTT.

The J gene is TRBJ1-6, the V gene TRBV6-2 or TRBV6-3, with D possibly being TRBD1 (5 bases). Germline-derived CDR1 and CDR2 are MNHEY and SVGEGT. The CDR3 totals 15 residues. V lost 5 bases, J lost 4 bases, and 12 bases lay in between. The CDR3 region has the DNA TGTGCCAGCAGTAGGAGGGGTCAGTATAATTCACCCCTCCACTTT. This sequence encodes CASSRRGQYNSPLHF.

The chain links TRBV2 to TRBJ1-2; D perhaps matches TRBD1 (6 bases). The CDR3 loop spans 14 amino acids. Germline V CDR1 and CDR2: SNHLY, FYNNEI. Between the trimmed V and J ends, which lost 8 bases and 7 bases, there was a span of 20 bases. The CDR3 is CASVTGKGSSGYTF. The CDR3 DNA reads TGTGCCAGCGTAACAGGGAAAGGCTCTTCTGGCTACACCTTC.

The rearrangement uses TRBV6-5 and TRBJ2-1; D ambiguous. There are 12 residues in the CDR3. V was trimmed by 5 bases and J by 11 bases, leaving 13 bases between them. Germline lookup yields CDR1 MNHEY and CDR2 SVGAGI. The CDR3 is CASSLNSDQQFF. The CDR3 DNA reads TGTGCCAGCAGTCTAAACTCGGATCAGCAGTTCTTC.

This chain links TRBV7-3 with TRBJ1-2; the D gene is possibly TRBD1 (5 bases). The CDR3 sequence is 17 residues long. Trimming left V 0 bases short and J 7 bases short, with 21 bases between. Germline V CDR1 and CDR2: SGHTA, FQGTGA. The CDR3 is CASSLTPVGPRRGGYTF. The CDR3 DNA sequence: TGTGCCAGCAGCTTAACTCCCGTAGGGCCTCGGAGGGGTGGCTACACCTTC. Full variable domain (outside the CDR3, taken from reference TRBV7-3 and TRBJ1-2): GAGVSQTPSNKVTEKGKYVELRCDPISGHTALYWYRQSLGQGPEFLIYFQGTGAADDSGLPNDRFFAVRPEGSVSTLKIQRTERGDSAVYLCASSLTPVGPRRGGYTFGSGTRLTVV.

A single count supports this clone. The rearrangement links TRBV9 to TRBJ1-4; 7 bases line up with TRBD1. CDR1 and CDR2 from the germline V gene are SGDLS and YYNGEE. This CDR3 contains 18 residues. Losses at the gene ends were 0 bases for V and 5 bases for J; bases not matched to a gene: 13. The CDR3 loop reads CASSVALNPGQPNEKLFF. DNA for the CDR3: TGTGCCAGCAGCGTAGCCCTTAATCCGGGACAGCCGAATGAAAAACTGTTTTTT.

The rearrangement links TRBV15 to TRBJ1-1; unclear D gene. V shed 0 bases and J shed 6 bases, with 8 bases lying between them. This CDR3 spans 13 amino acids. In germline, CDR1 is LNHNV, CDR2 YYDKDF (reference sequence). The CDR3 is CATSRDRRPEAFF. The CDR3 DNA follows: TGTGCCACCAGCAGAGATCGGAGGCCTGAAGCTTTCTTT.

The chain uses TRBV5-6 and TRBJ2-5; 7 nucleotides align to TRBD2. This CDR3 has 16 residues. Germline V gives CDR1 SGHDT, CDR2 YYEEEE. With V trimmed by 1 base and J by 2 bases, 8 bases remained unmatched. CDR3 protein: CASSLLPREDQETQYF. In nucleotides, the CDR3 is TGTGCCAGCAGCTTGCTTCCCCGGGAGGATCAAGAGACCCAGTACTTC.

This chain links TRBV7-9 with TRBJ1-1, with D possibly matching TRBD1 (6 bases). Germline CDR1 reads SEHNR; CDR2 reads FQNEAQ (reference sequence). The V end lost 1 base, the J end lost 3 bases, and 12 bases lay between the germline ends. The length of the CDR3 is 15 residues. CDR3 DNA sequence: TGTGCCAGCAGCTTAGGAGGGGGAGGGTACACTGAAGCTTTCTTT. Protein sequence: CASSLGGGGYTEAFF.

This clone was observed a few times. J is TRBJ1-5 and V is TRBV9; possibly TRBD1 for D (5 bases). The germline V gene encodes CDR1 SGDLS and CDR2 YYNGEE. The CDR3 consists of 14 residues. With 0 bases removed from V and 4 bases from J, the gap between germline ends came to 8 bases. CDR3 nucleotide sequence: TGTGCCAGCAGCGTAGACGGGGCAAATCAGCCCCAGCATTTT. It is translated as CASSVDGANQPQHF.

This clone was seen a single time. V gene TRBV29-1 combines with J gene TRBJ1-5; D uncertain. This CDR3 region has 13 residues. Trimming took 3 bases from V and 7 from J, leaving 13 bases between them. Germline V lookup: CDR1 SQVTM, CDR2 ANQGSEA. In DNA, the CDR3 is TGCAGCGTTGATGAGGGAGGTTCCCAGCCCCAGCATTTT. Its protein is CSVDEGGSQPQHF.

This chain connects TRBV10-3 to TRBJ1-1; D not certain. Germline V lookup: CDR1 ENHRY, CDR2 SYGVKD. Deletions cut 3 bases from V and 3 bases from J, with 11 bases between. The CDR3 contains 14 residues. CDR3 nucleotides: TGTGCCATCAGTGAAATATATCGGGACACTGAAGCTTTCTTT. Translation gives CAISEIYRDTEAFF.

The chain employs TRBV7-2 and TRBJ1-2; D ambiguous. Between the trimmed V and J ends, which lost 1 base and 1 base, there was a span of 10 bases. The CDR3 is 15 amino acids. CDR1 is SGHTA and CDR2 is FQGNSA in the germline V gene. The CDR3 here is CASSLGGGNNYGYTF. The CDR3 coding sequence is TGTGCCAGCAGCTTAGGGGGAGGGAATAACTATGGCTACACCTTC.